The rows below give T cell receptor beta chains drawn from one sample of a study of blood T cell repertoires in COVID-19. The protocol was immunoSEQ multiplex PCR, while the TCRdb copy is restricted to in-frame clones and leaves out a portion. Among about 100,000 clones listed, 75% to 90% were seen once. Sequenced: peripheral blood. Receptors were obtained from an elderly woman with acute or convalescent COVID-19. Both conserved end residues are part of each CDR3. D genes are given only for firm matches. The size entry is marked missing in some rows and otherwise reads once, few, many or a size class.

j_gene: TRBJ2-5; v_gene: TRBV20-1; d_gene: TRBD1; abundance: .; CDR3aa: CSAQGKETQYF; CDR3nt: TGCAGTGCACAGGGGAAAGAGACCCAGTACTTC
j_gene: TRBJ1-1; v_gene: TRBV28; d_gene: .; abundance: .; CDR3aa: CASSRHVVGAFF; CDR3nt: TGTGCCAGCAGCCGACACGTTGTGGGAGCTTTCTTT
j_gene: TRBJ1-2; v_gene: TRBV12-3/TRBV12-4; d_gene: .; abundance: .; CDR3aa: CASSGRQVYGYTF; CDR3nt: TGTGCCAGCAGTGGCCGACAGGTCTATGGCTACACCTTC
j_gene: TRBJ2-3; v_gene: TRBV7-2; d_gene: TRBD2; abundance: .; CDR3aa: CASSLGRGGTDTQYF; CDR3nt: TGTGCCAGCAGCTTAGGGCGGGGGGGCACAGATACGCAGTATTTT
j_gene: TRBJ1-2; v_gene: TRBV6-2/TRBV6-3; d_gene: .; abundance: .; CDR3aa: CASSYTTDIYTF; CDR3nt: TGTGCCAGCAGTTACACGACAGATATCTACACCTTC
j_gene: TRBJ2-1; v_gene: TRBV4-1; d_gene: .; abundance: .; CDR3aa: CASSQGSWLLQSNEQFF; CDR3nt: TGCGCCAGCAGCCAAGGATCTTGGTTACTTCAATCCAATGAGCAGTTCTTC
j_gene: TRBJ2-1; v_gene: TRBV5-8; d_gene: .; abundance: .; CDR3aa: CASSLDSLDNEQFF; CDR3nt: TGTGCCAGCAGCTTGGACAGCTTGGACAATGAGCAGTTCTTC
j_gene: TRBJ1-1; v_gene: TRBV7-3; d_gene: .; abundance: .; CDR3aa: CASSLYGSPNTEAFF; CDR3nt: TGTGCCAGCAGCTTATACGGTTCCCCGAACACTGAAGCTTTCTTT
j_gene: TRBJ2-1; v_gene: TRBV5-5; d_gene: .; abundance: .; CDR3aa: CASSLVSLVNEQFF; CDR3nt: TGTGCCAGCAGCTTGGTTAGCCTGGTCAATGAGCAGTTCTTC
j_gene: TRBJ1-3; v_gene: TRBV6-5; d_gene: .; abundance: .; CDR3aa: CASSPAGSSGNTIYF; CDR3nt: TGTGCCAGCAGCCCCGCAGGGTCCTCTGGAAACACCATATATTTT
j_gene: TRBJ2-1; v_gene: TRBV5-1; d_gene: TRBD1; abundance: .; CDR3aa: CASSAGTVLDEQFF; CDR3nt: TGCGCCAGCAGCGCCGGGACAGTTCTGGATGAGCAGTTCTTC
j_gene: TRBJ1-3; v_gene: TRBV19; d_gene: TRBD1; abundance: .; CDR3aa: CASSRDRGRSGNTIYF; CDR3nt: TGTGCCAGTAGCCGAGACAGGGGCCGCTCTGGAAACACCATATATTTT
j_gene: TRBJ1-5; v_gene: TRBV7-2; d_gene: .; abundance: .; CDR3aa: CASSLVGGLSNQPQHF; CDR3nt: TGTGCCAGCAGTCTCGTGGGGGGGCTTAGCAATCAGCCCCAGCATTTT
j_gene: TRBJ2-5; v_gene: TRBV5-1; d_gene: TRBD1; abundance: .; CDR3aa: CASSFGGTGQETQYF; CDR3nt: TGCGCCAGCAGCTTTGGGGGGACAGGCCAAGAGACCCAGTACTTC
j_gene: TRBJ2-7; v_gene: TRBV30; d_gene: TRBD1; abundance: .; CDR3aa: CACDREGGTYEQYF; CDR3nt: TGTGCCTGCGACAGGGAAGGGGGAACGTACGAGCAGTACTTC
j_gene: TRBJ2-7; v_gene: TRBV7-5; d_gene: .; abundance: .; CDR3aa: CVRSPRRGDPDEQYF; CDR3nt: TGTGTCAGAAGCCCCCGGCGGGGGGACCCGGACGAGCAGTACTTC
j_gene: TRBJ2-3; v_gene: TRBV5-1; d_gene: TRBD2; abundance: .; CDR3aa: CASSLELAGGTDTQYF; CDR3nt: TGCGCCAGCAGCTTGGAGCTAGCGGGGGGCACAGATACGCAGTATTTT
j_gene: TRBJ2-6; v_gene: TRBV4-1; d_gene: TRBD2; abundance: .; CDR3aa: CASSQETSGGATGANVLTF; CDR3nt: TGCGCCAGCAGCCAAGAAACTAGCGGGGGGGCCACTGGGGCCAACGTCCTGACTTTC
j_gene: TRBJ2-1; v_gene: TRBV14; d_gene: TRBD2; abundance: .; CDR3aa: CASSALAKEQFF; CDR3nt: TGTGCCAGCAGCGCACTAGCGAAGGAGCAGTTCTTC
j_gene: TRBJ1-5; v_gene: TRBV5-1; d_gene: TRBD1; abundance: .; CDR3aa: CASSLAGTGFQPQHF; CDR3nt: TGCGCCAGCAGCTTGGCCGGGACAGGATTTCAGCCCCAGCATTTT
j_gene: TRBJ2-3; v_gene: TRBV30; d_gene: TRBD2; abundance: .; CDR3aa: CAWGRLAGGTDTQYF; CDR3nt: TGTGCCTGGGGCCGGCTGGCGGGGGGGACAGATACGCAGTATTTT
j_gene: TRBJ2-1; v_gene: TRBV19; d_gene: TRBD1; abundance: .; CDR3aa: CASSTRDRAYNEQFF; CDR3nt: TGTGCCAGTAGTACCCGGGACAGGGCCTACAATGAGCAGTTCTTC
j_gene: TRBJ2-1; v_gene: TRBV5-5; d_gene: .; abundance: .; CDR3aa: CASSLFMSSYNEQFF; CDR3nt: TGTGCCAGCAGCTTGTTTATGAGCTCCTACAATGAGCAGTTCTTC
j_gene: TRBJ2-3; v_gene: TRBV5-6; d_gene: .; abundance: .; CDR3aa: CASSFGGTDTQYF; CDR3nt: TGTGCCAGCAGCTTCGGTGGTACAGATACGCAGTATTTT
j_gene: TRBJ2-1; v_gene: TRBV7-2; d_gene: TRBD1; abundance: .; CDR3aa: CASSSQGARANEQFF; CDR3nt: TGTGCCAGCAGCTCACAGGGGGCTCGGGCCAATGAGCAGTTCTTC
j_gene: TRBJ1-4; v_gene: TRBV19; d_gene: .; abundance: .; CDR3aa: CASTAINRATNEKLFF; CDR3nt: TGTGCCAGTACCGCGATCAACAGAGCAACTAATGAAAAACTGTTTTTT
j_gene: TRBJ1-3; v_gene: TRBV12-3/TRBV12-4; d_gene: TRBD1; abundance: .; CDR3aa: CASSQDRAIYF; CDR3nt: TGTGCCAGCAGCCAAGACAGGGCCATATATTTT
j_gene: TRBJ2-2; v_gene: TRBV5-1; d_gene: .; abundance: .; CDR3aa: CASMAELNTGELFF; CDR3nt: TGCGCCAGCATGGCCGAATTGAACACCGGGGAGCTGTTTTTT
j_gene: TRBJ1-1; v_gene: TRBV28; d_gene: TRBD1; abundance: .; CDR3aa: CASSKTDRVRSAFF; CDR3nt: TGTGCCAGCAGTAAAACGGACAGGGTTCGGTCAGCTTTCTTT
j_gene: TRBJ2-4; v_gene: TRBV3-1/TRBV3-2; d_gene: .; abundance: once; CDR3aa: CASSQGGQGPLDIQYF; CDR3nt: TGTGCCAGCAGCCAAGGAGGCCAGGGCCCGCTGGACATTCAGTACTTC
j_gene: TRBJ2-7; v_gene: TRBV4-3; d_gene: TRBD1; abundance: .; CDR3aa: CASSQESGGYNEQYF; CDR3nt: TGCGCCAGCAGCCAAGAGTCAGGGGGTTACAACGAGCAGTACTTC
j_gene: TRBJ2-7; v_gene: TRBV21-1; d_gene: .; abundance: .; CDR3aa: CASSDRQGTIYEQYF; CDR3nt: TGTGCCAGCAGCGACAGACAGGGGACCATCTACGAGCAGTACTTC
j_gene: TRBJ1-5; v_gene: TRBV28; d_gene: .; abundance: .; CDR3aa: CASSPPPGVNQPQHF; CDR3nt: TGTGCCAGCAGTCCCCCCCCCGGGGTTAATCAGCCCCAGCATTTT